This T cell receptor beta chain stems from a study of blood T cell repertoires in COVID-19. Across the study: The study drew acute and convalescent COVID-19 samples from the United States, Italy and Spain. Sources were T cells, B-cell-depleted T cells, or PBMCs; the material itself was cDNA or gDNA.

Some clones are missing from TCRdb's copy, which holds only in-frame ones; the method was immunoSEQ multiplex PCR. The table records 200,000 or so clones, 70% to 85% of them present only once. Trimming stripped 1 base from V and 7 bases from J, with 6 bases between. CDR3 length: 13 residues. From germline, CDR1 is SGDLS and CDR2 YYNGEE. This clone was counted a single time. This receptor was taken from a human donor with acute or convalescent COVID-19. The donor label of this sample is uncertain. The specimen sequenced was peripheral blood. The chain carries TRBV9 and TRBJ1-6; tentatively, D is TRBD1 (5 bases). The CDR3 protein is CASSVSGNSPLHF. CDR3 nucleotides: TGTGCCAGCAGCGTATCAGGGAATTCACCCCTCCACTTT.